This T cell receptor (beta chain) stems from a study of blood T cell repertoires in COVID-19. At the level of the study: Some COVID-19 samples were acute and others convalescent; all came from the United States, Italy and Spain. PBMCs, B-cell-depleted T cells, or T cells were the source of the cDNA or gDNA that made up the material.

This clone was counted between two and nine times. Per the original methods: Estimation of nucleated cell counts relied on the amplification of reference gene primers. Profiling relied on immunoSEQ multiplex PCR, and the TCRdb table lists in-frame clones only, not all of them. V, J and clone size are those of that table, while D and trimming were read from the DNA. The table includes about 480,000 clones, roughly 90% detected once. The material sequenced was peripheral blood. This receptor was obtained from a young woman with acute or convalescent COVID-19.

The CDR3 reads CASTRLRDRVENEQFF. The CDR3, as DNA: TGTGCCAGCACTCGACTCCGGGACAGGGTCGAAAATGAGCAGTTCTTC. The chain joins TRBV11-2 to TRBJ2-1; TRBD1 matches at 9 bases. The CDR3 extends over 16 amino acids. Trimming at V came to 7 bases and at J to 7 bases, leaving 14 bases not matched to a gene. CDR1 SGHAT and CDR2 FQNNGV come from the germline V gene.